The 31 T cell receptor beta chains reported below all come from one sample, sequenced in a study of early T cells in non-severe SARS-CoV-2 infection. MiXCR was run by TCRdb on the 5' RACE reads, yielding one entry per CDR3 protein. Of 25,000 to 30,000 distinct CDR3 sequences listed, 4.4% are singletons. Sequencing used whole blood. The receptors were gathered from an adult who was a healthcare worker with PCR-confirmed SARS-CoV-2 infection or an uninfected control (not recorded which).

The chain uses TRBV7-9 and TRBJ2-5, with D tentatively TRBD1 or TRBD2 (5 bases each). The CDR3 has 18 residues. Trimming pared 5 bases from V and 5 bases from J, leaving 27 bases between. The germline V gene has CDR1 SEHNR and CDR2 FQNEAQ (reference sequence). The CDR3 protein is CASSPRGQGRAVRETQYF. The CDR3 DNA reads TGTGCCAGCAGCCCGAGAGGGCAGGGTAGGGCCGTGAGGGAGACCCAGTACTTC.

V gene TRBV11-2 combines with J gene TRBJ2-7, with D maybe TRBD1 (6 bases). Germline CDR1 and CDR2: SGHAT and FQNNGV. V was shortened by 5 bases and J by 2 bases, with 13 bases between the two germline ends. This CDR3 region has 14 residues. The CDR3, as DNA: TGTGCCAGCAGCCGGACAGACAACACCTACGAGCAGTACTTC. The encoded protein is CASSRTDNTYEQYF.

The chain carries TRBV19 and TRBJ2-2; D uncertain. From germline, CDR1 is LNHDA and CDR2 SQIVND (reference sequence). Trimming pared 7 bases from V and 6 bases from J, leaving 9 bases between. CDR3 length: 12 residues. The CDR3 reads CASTYHSGELFF. The DNA of the CDR3 is TGTGCCAGTACTTACCACTCCGGGGAGCTGTTTTTT.

This clonotype was counted many times. This chain joins TRBV12-3 or TRBV12-4 and TRBJ2-7; D is unresolved. The germline V and J ends were trimmed by 4 bases and 3 bases, with 7 bases remaining between them. CDR3 size: 12 residues. The CDR3 DNA sequence: TGTGCCAGCAGTTCGGATCTCTACGAGCAGTACTTC. Residues: CASSSDLYEQYF.

This clonotype was recorded at least ten times. The V and J genes are TRBV20-1 and TRBJ2-7, with 9 bases identical to TRBD1. V trimming: 6 bases; J trimming: 3 bases; junction bases outside the gene matches: 9. Germline V gene sequence: CDR1 DFQATT, CDR2 SNEGSKA (reference sequence). The CDR3 contains 14 residues. For the CDR3, the DNA is TGCAGTGCCGATAACAGGGGGCGAAACTACGAGCAGTACTTC. This codes for CSADNRGRNYEQYF.

This clonotype was counted between two and nine times. This rearrangement joins TRBV28 to TRBJ2-7, with a tentative D call TRBD2 (5 bases). The ends were cut back, 1 base at V and 6 bases at J, with 7 bases in the middle. This CDR3 has 12 residues. The germline V gene has CDR1 MDHEN and CDR2 SYDVKM. CDR3 nucleotide sequence: TGTGCCAGCAGTTTATCGGGGTTCGAGCAGTACTTC. It translates to CASSLSGFEQYF.

The table lists this clonotype with many counts. This chain uses TRBV5-1 with TRBJ2-2; tentatively, D is TRBD1 (6 bases). This CDR3 comprises 15 residues. Trimming stripped 7 bases from V and 4 bases from J, with 17 bases between. The germline CDR1 and CDR2 sequences are SGHRS and YFSETQ. The chain's CDR3 is CASRSSGVGTGELFF. The CDR3 DNA sequence: TGCGCCAGCCGGTCATCAGGGGTTGGCACCGGGGAGCTGTTTTTT. The full variable domain, its missing parts supplied by reference TRBV5-1 and TRBJ2-2, is KAGVTQTPRYLIKTRGQQVTLSCSPISGHRSVSWYQQTPGQGLQFLFEYFSETQRNKGNFPGRFSGRQFSNSRSEMNVSTLELGDSALYLCASRSSGVGTGELFFGEGSRLTVL.

A single count supports this clonotype. The chain recombines TRBV12-3 or TRBV12-4 with TRBJ1-5; D is uncertain. Trimming removed 3 bases at V and 5 bases at J, with 8 bases between. This CDR3 is built from 13 residues. The CDR3 region has the DNA TGTGCCAGCAGTTTCTCCGGGGATCAGCCCCAGCATTTT. It encodes CASSFSGDQPQHF.

This clonotype was seen at least ten times. The rearrangement uses TRBV11-2 and TRBJ1-1; D gene ambiguous. The CDR3 has 13 residues. V shed 1 base and J shed 6 bases, with 9 bases lying between them. The germline V gene encodes CDR1 SGHAT and CDR2 FQNNGV. CDR3 amino acids: CASSLGEAAEAFF. The CDR3 DNA reads TGTGCCAGCAGCTTAGGGGAAGCGGCTGAAGCTTTCTTT.

In this sample, this clonotype turned up many times. The chain combines TRBV5-1 with TRBJ2-2; no clear D. V was cut by 0 bases and J by 1 base, with 10 bases left in between. This CDR3 is 16 amino acids long. Germline V gene lookup returns CDR1 SGHRS and CDR2 YFSETQ. The CDR3 sequence: CASSLVFYRNTGELFF. DNA for the CDR3: TGCGCCAGCAGCTTGGTGTTTTACAGGAACACCGGGGAGCTGTTTTTT.

This clonotype has a count of ten or more. The chain joins TRBV7-9 to TRBJ2-5; no clear D. Germline CDR1 SEHNR, CDR2 FQNEAQ (reference sequence). V was trimmed by 1 base and J by 5 bases, leaving 8 bases between them. The CDR3 contains 13 residues. In DNA form, the CDR3 reads TGTGCCAGCAGCTTAGTTGGGCAGGAGACCCAGTACTTC. It codes for CASSLVGQETQYF.

This clonotype was detected ten times or more. The chain combines TRBV20-1 with TRBJ2-5; no reliable D call. CDR3 length: 14 amino acids. Per germline, CDR1 DFQATT and CDR2 SNEGSKA (reference sequence). Trimming took off 0 bases at V and 1 base at J, with 9 bases between the two ends. CDR3 residues: CSARDARTQETQYF. DNA for the CDR3: TGCAGTGCTAGAGACGCCAGGACCCAAGAGACCCAGTACTTC.

This clonotype was seen repeatedly, ten times or more. This chain joins TRBV5-1 and TRBJ1-6, with a possible D match to TRBD1 (6 bases). V lost 0 bases and J 6 bases, leaving 7 bases between the germline ends. Germline CDR1 reads SGHRS; CDR2 reads YFSETQ. This CDR3 has 14 amino acids. In DNA, the CDR3 is TGCGCCAGCAGCTTGGTGGACAGTAATTCACCCCTCCACTTT. It yields the protein CASSLVDSNSPLHF.

This clonotype showed up many times. The J gene is TRBJ2-3, the V gene TRBV18; D call uncertain. This CDR3 has 13 amino acids. The germline V gene encodes CDR1 KGHSH and CDR2 LQKENI. Trimming stripped 2 bases from V and 0 bases from J, with 3 bases between. CDR3 nucleotides: TGTGCCAGCTCACCAGAGAGCACAGATACGCAGTATTTT. Translated, it gives CASSPESTDTQYF.

The sample holds many counts of this clonotype. V and J are TRBV3-1 and TRBJ2-7; unclear D gene. CDR3 length: 18 residues. The V gene lost 4 bases and the J gene lost 0 bases, with 22 bases spanning the gap. CDR1 and CDR2 (germline): LGHDT, YNNKEL (reference sequence). The CDR3 DNA is TGTGCCAGCAGCCCAGAATTCGGGCAGCTAGGCCGCTCCTACGAGCAGTACTTC. The encoded protein is CASSPEFGQLGRSYEQYF.

This clonotype was counted at least ten times. The V call is TRBV7-2, the J call TRBJ2-2, with 8 bases fitting TRBD1. Germline assignment: CDR1 SGHTA and CDR2 FQGNSA. Losses at the gene ends were 5 bases for V and 5 bases for J; bases not matched to a gene: 7. This CDR3 spans 15 amino acids. Here the CDR3 reads CASSNRTGRTGELFF. DNA of the CDR3: TGTGCCAGCAGCAATCGGACAGGGCGGACCGGGGAGCTGTTTTTT.

This clonotype was seen more than once but under ten times. The chain uses TRBV7-9 and TRBJ2-1; 9 positions match TRBD2. This CDR3 is built from 13 residues. Germline assignment: CDR1 SEHNR and CDR2 FQNEAQ (reference sequence). V lost 11 bases, J lost 4 bases, and 6 bases stayed unmatched. The CDR3 region has the DNA TGTGCCGGAGCGGGGGGCTTTTACAATGAGCAGTTCTTC. It yields the protein CAGAGGFYNEQFF.

This clonotype showed up many times. V is TRBV20-1 and J is TRBJ1-4; possible D gene TRBD1, 6 bases. From germline, CDR1 is DFQATT and CDR2 SNEGSKA (reference sequence). V was clipped by 6 bases and J by 3 bases, with 11 bases between them. The CDR3 length is 13 residues. The CDR3 spells CSANRVANEKLFF. CDR3 nucleotides: TGCAGTGCGAACAGGGTTGCTAATGAAAAACTGTTTTTT.

This clonotype was counted many times. This sequence joins TRBV7-2 and TRBJ2-1; D may be TRBD2 (7 bases). Trimming took off 1 base at V and 4 bases at J, with 11 bases between the two ends. Germline V gene lookup returns CDR1 SGHTA and CDR2 FQGNSA. The CDR3 has 15 residues. The CDR3 coding sequence is TGTGCCAGCAGCTTAGAACAGGGACTATACAATGAGCAGTTCTTC. This translates into CASSLEQGLYNEQFF.

This clonotype was seen only a few times. The rearrangement uses TRBV20-1 and TRBJ2-6; 13 bases match TRBD2. Germline trimming cut 6 bases from V and 0 bases from J; bases unmatched to any gene: 8. Looked up from germline, CDR1 is DFQATT and CDR2 is SNEGSKA (reference sequence). The CDR3 covers 18 residues. The CDR3 loop reads CSAFAGLAGRSGANVLTF. CDR3 in DNA: TGCAGTGCCTTCGCGGGACTAGCGGGGCGCTCTGGGGCCAACGTCCTGACTTTC.

There are many counts of this clonotype. This chain joins TRBV27 and TRBJ1-2; D call uncertain. The CDR3 is made up of 15 amino acids. Germline V gene lookup returns CDR1 MNHEY and CDR2 SMNVEV (reference sequence). Trimming took 2 bases from V and 7 from J, leaving 17 bases between them. CDR3 nucleotide sequence: TGTGCCAGCAGTTTAGACGGCACGCCTCTTGCTGGCTACACCTTC. Encoded protein: CASSLDGTPLAGYTF.

This clonotype counts as medium-sized. The chain joins TRBV29-1 to TRBJ2-7, with 11 bases fitting TRBD1. This CDR3 contains 14 residues. Germline CDR1 SQVTM, CDR2 ANQGSEA. V dropped 1 base and J dropped 4; count of bases not matched to a gene: 3. The CDR3 region is CSVEVGDRGYEQYF. CDR3 nucleotides: TGCAGCGTTGAAGTTGGGGACAGGGGGTACGAGCAGTACTTC.

This clonotype occurred many times. The rearrangement links TRBV24-1 to TRBJ1-3, with TRBD1 matching over 7 bases. The V gene's germline CDR1 is KGHDR and CDR2 SFDVKD. The V segment lost 1 base and the J segment 3 bases; nucleotides outside the gene matches: 2. This CDR3 is built from 15 residues. CDR3 region: CATSDFNRGGNTIYF. CDR3 nucleotides: TGTGCCACCAGTGATTTTAACAGGGGTGGAAACACCATATATTTT.

V usage is TRBV27 and J usage is TRBJ2-3, with D perhaps matching TRBD2 (5 bases). V dropped 6 bases and J dropped 6 bases, with 10 bases sitting between them. The germline V gene encodes CDR1 MNHEY and CDR2 SMNVEV (reference sequence). The CDR3 has 12 amino acids. CDR3 sequence: CASRRLPDTQYF. CDR3 bases: TGTGCCAGCAGACGACTACCGGATACGCAGTATTTT.

The table lists this clonotype with a few counts. The V and J genes are TRBV6-6 and TRBJ2-1; 8 bases agree with TRBD1. V dropped 2 bases and J dropped 7; count of bases not matched to a gene: 7. Germline V gene data show CDR1 as MNHNY and CDR2 as SVGAGI (reference sequence). The CDR3 extends over 15 amino acids. The CDR3 DNA follows: TGTGCCAGCAGTTACCTCGGACAGGGAGCAAATGAGCAGTTCTTC. It encodes CASSYLGQGANEQFF.

This clonotype was recorded at least ten times. The chain has TRBV5-1 and TRBJ1-3; maybe TRBD1 (5 bases). Trimming removed 4 bases from V and 0 bases from J, with 11 bases in between. Germline loops: CDR1 SGHRS, CDR2 YFSETQ. The CDR3 extends over 15 amino acids. CDR3 bases: TGCGCCAGCAGCCCGACAGCAATCTCTGGAAACACCATATATTTT. Protein sequence: CASSPTAISGNTIYF.

Many counts were recorded for this clonotype. V and J are TRBV4-1 and TRBJ1-1, with D tentatively TRBD1 (6 bases). The CDR3 is made up of 19 amino acids. Germline V gene sequence: CDR1 MGHRA, CDR2 YSYEKL. V lost 1 base, J lost 0 bases, and 21 bases lay in between. CDR3 bases: TGCGCCAGCAGCCAAGTCACGGGCGGGGGCCCCATAATGAACACTGAAGCTTTCTTT. Its translation: CASSQVTGGGPIMNTEAFF.

This clonotype was counted many times. This chain's CDR3 is CASSYLDRSYGYTF. CDR3 DNA sequence: TGTGCCAGCAGTTACCTTGACAGGAGCTATGGCTACACCTTC. The chain is built from TRBV6-2 or TRBV6-3 and TRBJ1-2, with a weak D call TRBD1 (6 bases). The V end was cut by 2 bases, the J end by 4 bases, with 11 bases between. In germline, CDR1 is MNHEY, CDR2 SVGEGT. The CDR3 runs 14 residues.

This clonotype has a count of ten or more. The rearrangement joins TRBV20-1 to TRBJ1-6, with 10 bases that match TRBD1. From germline, CDR1 is DFQATT and CDR2 SNEGSKA (reference sequence). J gave up 5 bases and V 6 bases, and 13 bases lay outside the gene matches. The CDR3 contains 17 residues. The DNA of the CDR3 is TGCAGTGCGGCCGGGACAGGGGCCCTCGGGAATAATTCACCCCTCCACTTT. It encodes CSAAGTGALGNNSPLHF.

The chain has TRBV30 and TRBJ1-1, with TRBD1 identical over 7 bases. Trimming cost V 7 bases and J 8 bases; bases outside gene matches: 10. This CDR3 is 12 amino acids long. Germline loops: CDR1 GTSNPN, CDR2 SVGIG (reference sequence). CDR3 bases: TGTGCCTTGACAGGGAATTTCCCCGAAGCTTTCTTT. Translated, it gives CALTGNFPEAFF.

This clonotype was counted many times. The V call is TRBV5-5, the J call TRBJ1-1; no definite D call. The V end lost 2 bases, the J end lost 4 bases, and 9 bases lay between the germline ends. Germline loops: CDR1 SGHKS, CDR2 YYEKEE (reference sequence). The CDR3 has 13 amino acids. CDR3 loop: CASSFGMGTEAFF. The CDR3 DNA reads TGTGCCAGCAGCTTTGGCATGGGCACTGAAGCTTTCTTT.